One sample yielded the 26 T cell receptor beta chains listed below, sequenced in a study of T-cell reconstitution after alpha-beta-depleted transplantation in children. For TCRbeta, the library was prepared with unique molecular identifiers. TCRdb ran MiXCR on the PCR reads and lists one entry per CDR3 protein. The sample yields approximately 500,000 distinct CDR3 sequences, about 10% seen once. The material sequenced was PBMCs, taken before TCRalphabeta/CD19-depleted stem cell transplant. Receptor source: a child aged 2-15 years with inherited bone marrow failure, due to receive a stem cell transplant.

The sample holds many counts of this clonotype. This sequence joins TRBV7-2 and TRBJ1-2; no clear D gene. CDR3 size: 14 residues. Trimming pared 5 bases from V and 8 bases from J, leaving 18 bases between. The germline CDR1 and CDR2 sequences are SGHTA and FQGNSA. The CDR3 reads CASSRGGVFGGYTF. The CDR3 nucleotides read TGTGCCAGCAGCCGCGGCGGGGTCTTCGGGGGCTACACCTTC.

Many counts were recorded for this clonotype. The chain links TRBV24-1 to TRBJ2-3; D call uncertain. CDR1 and CDR2 (germline): KGHDR, SFDVKD. CDR3 length: 16 residues. V was clipped by 3 bases and J by 3 bases, with 15 bases between them. CDR3: CATSDTTPSVTDTQYF. In nucleotides, the CDR3 is TGTGCCACCAGTGATACCACCCCGAGTGTAACAGATACGCAGTATTTT.

There are many counts of this clonotype. J is TRBJ2-2 and V is TRBV28; D perhaps matches TRBD1 (5 bases). Germline V gene sequence: CDR1 MDHEN, CDR2 SYDVKM. The CDR3 totals 15 residues. V was cut by 6 bases and J by 4 bases, with 15 bases left in between. The CDR3 nucleotides are TGTGCCAGCAGCCTAACCGGACAAGGCACCGGGGAGCTGTTTTTT. Its protein product is CASSLTGQGTGELFF.

This clonotype was detected a few times. V usage is TRBV19 and J usage is TRBJ2-2, with D unclear. Germline CDR1 is LNHDA and CDR2 is SQIVND (reference sequence). V gave up 5 bases and J gave up 5 bases, with 6 bases separating them. The CDR3 is 12 residues long. CDR3 in amino acids: CASSASTGELFF. Written as DNA, the CDR3 is TGTGCCAGTAGTGCATCGACCGGGGAGCTGTTTTTT.

This clonotype was picked up a small number of times. The junction departs from the called germline gene at one end, perhaps through a read error. This chain links TRBV12-3 or TRBV12-4 with TRBJ1-3, with TRBD1 matching 9 bases. The CDR3 runs to 11 residues. The chain's CDR3 is CASRGQGTREF. CDR3 bases: TGTGCCAGCAGAGGACAGGGGACCCGGGAATTT.

In its sample, this clonotype was seen many times. V usage is TRBV12-3 or TRBV12-4 and J usage is TRBJ2-1; a possible D gene is TRBD2 (5 bases). The CDR3 is 11 residues long. The germline V and J ends were trimmed by 5 bases and 10 bases, with 9 bases remaining between them. In nucleotides, the CDR3 is TGTGCCAGCAGTACCTCGGGGGAGCAGTTCTTC. As protein: CASSTSGEQFF.

This clonotype was seen ten or more times. The chain combines TRBV9 with TRBJ2-1; maybe TRBD1 (5 bases). This CDR3 has 16 residues. Trimming removed 0 bases at V and 5 bases at J, with 15 bases between. Germline values: CDR1 SGDLS, CDR2 YYNGEE. CDR3 coding DNA: TGTGCCAGCAGCGTAGGTCAGGGCATACGGCACAATGAGCAGTTCTTC. Its protein product is CASSVGQGIRHNEQFF. The full variable domain, its missing parts supplied by reference TRBV9 and TRBJ2-1, is DSGVTQTPKHLITATGQRVTLRCSPRSGDLSVYWYQQSLDQGLQFLIQYYNGEERAKGNILERFSAQQFPDLHSELNLSSLELGDSALYFCASSVGQGIRHNEQFFGPGTRLTVL.

The sample holds many counts of this clonotype. This chain joins TRBV4-3 and TRBJ2-7; 9 nucleotides line up with TRBD1. The germline V gene encodes CDR1 LGHNA and CDR2 YSLEER. This CDR3 contains 16 residues. With 0 bases clipped from V and 6 bases from J, the junction kept 9 bases outside the gene matches. Here the CDR3 DNA reads TGCGCCAGCAGCCAAGAACAGGGGGCTTTAGCGATCGAGCAGTACTTC. Translation gives CASSQEQGALAIEQYF.

This clonotype was seen at least ten times. The CDR3 bases are TGCGCCAGCAGCGTAGACAGGACCACAGATACGCAGTATTTT. It yields the protein CASSVDRTTDTQYF. The J gene is TRBJ2-3, the V gene TRBV5-1, with a tentative D call TRBD1 (6 bases). The CDR3 runs 14 residues. Germline V gene lookup returns CDR1 SGHRS and CDR2 YFSETQ. Trimming left V 4 bases short and J 2 bases short, with 11 bases between.

In this sample, this clonotype turned up many times. This chain joins TRBV9 and TRBJ2-1, with 7 positions matching TRBD2. The CDR3 runs to 15 residues. V lost 0 bases and J lost 6; bases outside the gene matches: 6. The germline V gene has CDR1 SGDLS and CDR2 YYNGEE. The CDR3 is CASSVEGGDGNEQFF. As DNA, the CDR3 is TGTGCCAGCAGCGTAGAGGGAGGGGATGGCAATGAGCAGTTCTTC. Complete variable domain (other parts from reference TRBV9 and TRBJ2-1): DSGVTQTPKHLITATGQRVTLRCSPRSGDLSVYWYQQSLDQGLQFLIQYYNGEERAKGNILERFSAQQFPDLHSELNLSSLELGDSALYFCASSVEGGDGNEQFFGPGTRLTVL.

The chain uses TRBV12-3 or TRBV12-4 and TRBJ2-7, with TRBD2 matching 10 bases. This CDR3 is 19 amino acids long. With 0 bases clipped from V and 0 bases from J, the junction kept 11 bases outside the gene matches. CDR3 nucleotides: TGTGCCAGCAGTTTAGCGCCCCTAGCGGGAGACGAGAGCTCCTACGAGCAGTACTTC. Protein: CASSLAPLAGDESSYEQYF.

This clonotype was recorded many times. The chain carries TRBV12-3 or TRBV12-4 and TRBJ1-3, with D uncertain. The CDR3 spans 16 residues. V was clipped by 3 bases and J by 0 bases, with 12 bases between them. For the CDR3, the DNA is TGTGCCAGCAGTTTCTCCCCCATAAACTCTGGAAACACCATATATTTT. It specifies CASSFSPINSGNTIYF.

In its sample, this clonotype was seen many times. The chain uses TRBV29-1 and TRBJ2-1; 9 bases match TRBD1. The V gene end was trimmed by 4 bases and the J gene end by 4 bases; junction bases not matched to a gene: 8. Germline CDR1 reads SQVTM; CDR2 reads ANQGSEA. This CDR3 region has 15 residues. As DNA, the CDR3 is TGCAGCGTTGCCTCCGGGACAGGGCCTTACAATGAGCAGTTCTTC. Its protein product is CSVASGTGPYNEQFF.

There are many counts of this clonotype. The rearrangement links TRBV20-1 to TRBJ1-1, with D hard to call. The germline V gene encodes CDR1 DFQATT and CDR2 SNEGSKA (reference sequence). V gave up 6 bases and J gave up 5 bases, with 10 bases separating them. CDR3 length: 11 residues. CDR3 sequence: CSASPETEAFF. In nucleotides, the CDR3 is TGCAGTGCCTCCCCAGAGACTGAAGCTTTCTTT.

The chain employs TRBV7-2 and TRBJ2-3; 11 nucleotides match TRBD2. CDR3 length: 17 residues. J lost 8 bases, V lost 6 bases, and 16 bases had no gene match. Germline CDR1 is SGHTA and CDR2 is FQGNSA. CDR3 bases: TGTGCCAGCAGGGAACCTAGCGGGAGGACGGTACGAGGTACGCAGTATTTT. It codes for CASREPSGRTVRGTQYF.

This clonotype was counted at least ten times. This chain uses TRBV6-5 with TRBJ2-5; TRBD2 matches at 7 bases. V lost 2 bases and J lost 5; bases outside the gene matches: 11. This CDR3 spans 16 amino acids. The germline gives CDR1 MNHEY, CDR2 SVGAGI. The CDR3 is CASSYETSSERETQYF. CDR3 DNA sequence: TGTGCCAGCAGTTACGAGACTAGCAGTGAGAGGGAGACCCAGTACTTC.

This clonotype was seen ten or more times. V and J are TRBV15 and TRBJ2-3, with a tentative D call TRBD2 (6 bases). The V gene's germline CDR1 is LNHNV and CDR2 YYDKDF (reference sequence). The CDR3 has 15 amino acids. V lost 5 bases to trimming and J lost 2 bases, with 14 bases between them. The CDR3 bases are TGTGCCACCAGCGGGCTAGCGACTATCACAGATACGCAGTATTTT. Translated, it gives CATSGLATITDTQYF.

At least ten counts were recorded for this clonotype. This chain links TRBV7-9 with TRBJ1-2; perhaps TRBD1 as D (5 bases). Germline loops: CDR1 SEHNR, CDR2 FQNEAQ (reference sequence). The CDR3 has 16 amino acids. V lost 4 bases to trimming and J lost 5 bases, with 20 bases between them. The CDR3 protein is CASSSAIEGSGYGYTF. CDR3 bases: TGTGCCAGCAGCTCCGCAATTGAGGGTTCAGGGTATGGCTACACCTTC.

This clonotype has at least ten counts. CDR3 residues: CATSDHHRGTGELFF. CDR3 coding DNA: TGTGCCACCAGTGACCACCACAGGGGCACCGGGGAGCTGTTTTTT. This sequence joins TRBV24-1 and TRBJ2-2, with 7 bases matching TRBD1. The V gene end was trimmed by 4 bases and the J gene end by 4 bases; junction bases not matched to a gene: 5. This CDR3 contains 15 residues. Per the germline V gene, CDR1 is KGHDR and CDR2 is SFDVKD.

The chain couples TRBV28 to TRBJ2-7; 7 bases align to TRBD2. This CDR3 comprises 15 residues. Germline assignment: CDR1 MDHEN and CDR2 SYDVKM. The V segment lost 5 bases and the J segment 6 bases; nucleotides outside the gene matches: 13. The CDR3 sequence: CASSPLRGRAFEQYF. CDR3 nucleotide sequence: TGTGCCAGCAGTCCGCTACGAGGGAGGGCCTTCGAGCAGTACTTC.

This clonotype has only a few counts. The J gene is TRBJ1-1, the V gene TRBV20-1; D remains ambiguous. Germline lookup yields CDR1 DFQATT and CDR2 SNEGSKA (reference sequence). Trimming took 1 base from V and 0 from J, leaving 9 bases between them. The CDR3 has 14 amino acids. CDR3 nucleotides: TGCAGTGCTAGAGGGGCGGCCATGAACACTGAAGCTTTCTTT. Translating gives CSARGAAMNTEAFF.

V gene TRBV11-2 combines with J gene TRBJ2-5; D gene unclear. CDR3 length: 15 amino acids. The germline V gene encodes CDR1 SGHAT and CDR2 FQNNGV. The V end was cut by 0 bases, the J end by 5 bases, with 13 bases between. The DNA for the CDR3 is TGTGCCAGCAGCTTAGACGAAGGGTTCCGGGAGACCCAGTACTTC. Its translation: CASSLDEGFRETQYF.

This clonotype was seen repeatedly, ten times or more. This rearrangement joins TRBV25-1 to TRBJ2-1; 8 bases align to TRBD2. CDR1 and CDR2 (germline): MGHDK, SYGVNS. The ends lost 2 bases at V and 4 bases at J; junction bases unmatched: 1. The CDR3 is 14 amino acids. The CDR3 nucleotides read TGTGCCAGCAGTGAACGCGGGAGGTACAATGAGCAGTTCTTC. Translation: CASSERGRYNEQFF.

This clonotype turned up a few times. The J gene is TRBJ2-7, the V gene TRBV4-3; no reliable D call. This CDR3 contains 14 residues. Germline assignment: CDR1 LGHNA and CDR2 YSLEER. Trimming took off 0 bases at V and 5 bases at J, with 11 bases between the two ends. CDR3 DNA: TGCGCCAGCAGCCAAGAAAAGTTTGGGGACGAGCAGTACTTC. Its protein product is CASSQEKFGDEQYF.

This clonotype showed up just a few times. This chain links TRBV4-1 with TRBJ2-3; D might be TRBD1 or TRBD2, each matching 5 bases. This CDR3 spans 13 amino acids. Germline CDR1 MGHRA, CDR2 YSYEKL. Trimming left V 2 bases short and J 4 bases short, with 7 bases between. The CDR3 DNA reads TGCGCCAGCAGCCAACCGGGACCAGATACGCAGTATTTT. Encoded protein: CASSQPGPDTQYF.

The sample holds many counts of this clonotype. One end of the junction is discordant with germline, which a read error may explain. This chain connects TRBV20-1 to TRBJ2-3; D remains ambiguous. The germline CDR1 and CDR2 sequences are DFQATT and SNEGSKA (reference sequence). The CDR3 has 12 residues. The CDR3 spells CSARGVRDTQYF. The CDR3 DNA reads as TGCAGTGCAAGAGGTGTCCGGGATACGCAGTATTTT.